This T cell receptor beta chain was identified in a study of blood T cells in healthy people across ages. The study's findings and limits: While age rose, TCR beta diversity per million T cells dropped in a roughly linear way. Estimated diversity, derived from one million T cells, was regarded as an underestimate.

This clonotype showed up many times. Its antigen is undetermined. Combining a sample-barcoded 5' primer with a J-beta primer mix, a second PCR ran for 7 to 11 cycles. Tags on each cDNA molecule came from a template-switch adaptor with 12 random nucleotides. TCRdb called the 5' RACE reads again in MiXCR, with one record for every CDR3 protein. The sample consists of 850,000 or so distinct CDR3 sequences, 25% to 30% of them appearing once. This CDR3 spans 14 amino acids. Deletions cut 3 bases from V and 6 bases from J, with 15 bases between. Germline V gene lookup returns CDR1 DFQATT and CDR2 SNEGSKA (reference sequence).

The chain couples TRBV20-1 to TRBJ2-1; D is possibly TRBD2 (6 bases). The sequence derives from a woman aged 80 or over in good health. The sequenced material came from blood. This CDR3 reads CSARGRGWANEQFF. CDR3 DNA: TGCAGTGCTAGGGGGCGGGGATGGGCCAATGAGCAGTTCTTC.